Shown below are 12 T cell receptor beta chains from a single sample sequenced in a study of beta chain features in type 1 diabetes. Since all of the isolated RNA was reverse transcribed, expressed TCRB transcripts were what got sequenced. The table came from immunoSEQ multiplex PCR; TCRdb's copy has only in-frame clones and leaves some out. The sample has 400,000 to 500,000 clones, approximately 15% seen once; the top ten hold 0.035% to 0.045%. Sequencing was carried out using naive CD4+ T cells from blood. These receptor sequences come from a young man in good health.

This chain joins TRBV6-6 and TRBJ2-7, with D possibly called TRBD1 or TRBD2 (5 bases each). In germline, CDR1 is MNHNY, CDR2 SVGAGI (reference sequence). The CDR3 spans 14 residues. The V end was cut by 7 bases, the J end by 3 bases, with 16 bases between. The CDR3 spells CASKRDGSIYEQYF. The CDR3, as DNA: TGTGCCAGCAAAAGGGACGGTTCTATCTACGAGCAGTACTTC.

V usage is TRBV2 and J usage is TRBJ2-7, with unresolved D. This CDR3 has 10 amino acids. V lost 6 bases, J lost 4 bases, and 4 bases lay in between. Germline V CDR1 and CDR2: SNHLY, FYNNEI. The CDR3 loop reads CASRSYEQYV. CDR3 bases: TGTGCCAGCAGATCATACGAGCAGTACGTC.

This clone occurred a few times. This rearrangement joins TRBV4-3 to TRBJ1-3; D gene uncertain. V dropped 1 base and J dropped 4 bases, with 11 bases sitting between them. From germline, CDR1 is LGHNA and CDR2 YSLEER. This CDR3 has 15 residues. The CDR3 reads CASSQAGIRGNTIYF. DNA of the CDR3: TGCGCCAGCAGCCAAGCCGGGATTAGGGGAAACACCATATATTTT.

In this sample, this clone turned up many times. The rearrangement joins TRBV30 to TRBJ1-5; D remains ambiguous. Per germline, CDR1 GTSNPN and CDR2 SVGIG (reference sequence). V was shortened by 1 base and J by 0 bases, with 4 bases between the two germline ends. The CDR3 runs to 13 residues. The CDR3 DNA is TGTGCCTGGAGTGGAGATAGCAATCAGCCCCAGCATTTT. It translates to CAWSGDSNQPQHF.

The V gene is TRBV9, the J gene TRBJ2-1, with TRBD2 as a possible D gene (5 bases). The CDR3 loop spans 15 amino acids. V gave up 3 bases and J gave up 9 bases, with 19 bases separating them. Germline values: CDR1 SGDLS, CDR2 YYNGEE. The CDR3 region has the DNA TGTGCCAGCAGCGCTACTAGTTATCGTTTCAGTGAGCAGTTCTTC. It encodes CASSATSYRFSEQFF.

The V and J genes are TRBV13 and TRBJ1-3; D is undetermined. Trimming stripped 5 bases from V and 0 bases from J, with 11 bases between. The CDR3 loop spans 15 amino acids. The V gene's germline CDR1 is PRHDT and CDR2 FYEKMQ (reference sequence). CDR3 DNA sequence: TGTGCCAGCAGCCTCGGACGGAGCTCTGGAAACACCATATATTTT. It is translated as CASSLGRSSGNTIYF.

This clone occurred once. The rearrangement joins TRBV4-1 to TRBJ2-1; tentatively, D is TRBD2 (5 bases). There are 14 residues in the CDR3. Germline assignment: CDR1 MGHRA and CDR2 YSYEKL. V was shortened by 1 base and J by 2 bases, with 6 bases between the two germline ends. The CDR3 bases are TGCGCCAGCAGCCAAGTCGGGACCTACAATGAGCAGTTCTTC. Its translation: CASSQVGTYNEQFF.

The gene calls are TRBV7-6 and TRBJ2-7; 10 nucleotides line up with TRBD1. Per the germline V gene, CDR1 is SGHVS and CDR2 is FNYEAQ. The CDR3 has 14 amino acids. Germline trimming cut 4 bases from V and 7 bases from J; bases unmatched to any gene: 7. This CDR3 is CASSSRGQGYEQYF. The DNA of the CDR3 is TGTGCCAGCAGCTCAAGGGGACAGGGGTATGAGCAGTACTTC.

There are a few counts of this clone. This rearrangement joins TRBV30 to TRBJ2-1; D is unresolved. The CDR3 has 14 residues. V shed 2 bases and J shed 8 bases, with 16 bases lying between them. Germline-derived CDR1 and CDR2 are GTSNPN and SVGIG (reference sequence). The CDR3 is CAWSPSLVLHEQFF. The DNA of the CDR3 is TGTGCCTGGAGTCCGAGTCTAGTTCTTCATGAGCAGTTCTTC.

The chain employs TRBV6-5 and TRBJ2-1, with TRBD2 matching 7 bases. The V gene's germline CDR1 is MNHEY and CDR2 SVGAGI. CDR3 length: 15 amino acids. The J segment lost 9 bases and the V segment lost 0 bases, leaving 8 bases of the junction unmatched. CDR3 amino acids: CASSYSGGSPGEQFF. As DNA, the CDR3 is TGTGCCAGCAGTTACTCAGGCGGGAGTCCCGGTGAGCAGTTCTTC.

This clone was seen a handful of times. V usage is TRBV7-9 and J usage is TRBJ2-5; 8 bases are a match to TRBD2. The CDR3 covers 13 residues. Per the germline V gene, CDR1 is SEHNR and CDR2 is FQNEAQ (reference sequence). V lost 6 bases to trimming and J lost 6 bases; unmatched junction nucleotides: 6. The CDR3 loop reads CASRSGTSQTQYF. CDR3 DNA sequence: TGTGCCAGCAGGTCCGGGACTAGTCAGACCCAGTACTTC. Complete variable domain (other parts from reference TRBV7-9 and TRBJ2-5): DTGVSQNPRHKITKRGQNVTFRCDPISEHNRLYWYRQTLGQGPEFLTYFQNEAQLEKSRLLSDRFSAERPKGSFSTLEIQRTEQGDSAMYLCASRSGTSQTQYFGPGTRLLVL.

This clone was seen more than once but under ten times. The V gene is TRBV9, the J gene TRBJ2-5, with D tentatively TRBD2 (5 bases). Trimming took 4 bases from V and 3 from J, leaving 22 bases between them. This CDR3 is 17 amino acids long. Germline CDR1 SGDLS, CDR2 YYNGEE. For the CDR3, the DNA is TGTGCCAGCAGCCCAGACGCTAGCAGCTACGGAAAAGAGACCCAGTACTTC. Translation gives CASSPDASSYGKETQYF.